The rows below give T cell receptor beta chains drawn from one sample of a study of blood T cell repertoires in COVID-19. TCRdb's copy holds only in-frame clones and misses some; the assay was immunoSEQ multiplex PCR. The sample comprises approximately 220,000 clones, approximately 81% of which are singletons, and about 8% rests with the top ten. Sequenced sample: peripheral blood. The receptors were sampled from a woman aged 80 or over with acute or convalescent COVID-19. CDR3s include the opening cysteine and the closing phenylalanine or tryptophan. The D gene is left open where the match is weak. For some rows the clone size is stated as once, few or many, or as a class when expanded; others skip it.

v_gene	d_gene	abundance	j_gene	CDR3aa	CDR3nt
TRBV3-1/TRBV3-2	NA	NA	TRBJ1-2	CASSQDRNGRGYTF	TGTGCCAGCAGCCAAGATAGGAACGGGAGAGGCTACACCTTC
TRBV7-3	TRBD2	once	TRBJ2-1	CASSYPGLAADNEQFF	TGTGCCAGCAGCTATCCGGGACTAGCGGCAGACAATGAGCAGTTCTTC
TRBV7-9	NA	NA	TRBJ2-2	CASSQRTIGELFF	TGTGCCAGCAGCCAACGGACAATCGGGGAGCTGTTTTTT
TRBV6-1	TRBD1	few	TRBJ1-3	CASSELTGAGNTIYF	TGTGCCAGCAGTGAGTTGACAGGGGCTGGAAACACCATATATTTT
TRBV28	NA	NA	TRBJ2-2	CASTPYWAANTGELFF	TGTGCCAGCACCCCCTATTGGGCCGCGAACACCGGGGAGCTGTTTTTT
TRBV7-8	NA	NA	TRBJ1-1	CASSPYGGGTEAFF	TGTGCCAGCAGCCCCTATGGGGGAGGTACTGAAGCTTTCTTT
TRBV2	NA	NA	TRBJ2-7	CASNGGARYEQYF	TGTGCCAGCAATGGGGGGGCGCGATACGAGCAGTACTTC
TRBV7-2	NA	NA	TRBJ2-7	CASSLEQIAYEQYF	TGTGCCAGCAGCTTAGAACAGATCGCCTACGAGCAGTACTTC
TRBV5-4	TRBD2	few	TRBJ2-3	CASSPLAGGFTDTQYF	TGTGCCAGCAGCCCCTTAGCGGGAGGGTTCACAGATACGCAGTATTTT
TRBV29-1	NA	NA	TRBJ2-7	CSAQSRWDEQYF	TGCAGCGCCCAGAGCAGGTGGGACGAGCAGTACTTC
TRBV7-2	NA	NA	TRBJ1-1	CASLPGHLSTTEAFF	TGTGCCAGCCTTCCGGGACATCTTTCCACCACTGAAGCTTTCTTT
TRBV7-6	NA	once	TRBJ2-3	CASSPAGTDTDTQYF	TGTGCCAGCAGCCCAGCGGGTACCGACACAGATACGCAGTATTTT
TRBV18	NA	NA	TRBJ1-1	CASSPDSLEAFF	TGTGCCAGCTCACCGGACAGTTTGGAAGCTTTCTTT
TRBV11-2	NA	NA	TRBJ1-2	CASSLSLGGIEYGYTF	TGTGCCAGCAGCTTATCCCTGGGGGGGATAGAGTATGGCTACACCTTC
TRBV7-9	TRBD2	NA	TRBJ2-7	CASRTSGGGYEQYF	TGTGCCAGCAGAACTAGCGGGGGGGGATACGAGCAGTACTTC
TRBV3-1/TRBV3-2	NA	few	TRBJ1-2	CASSPAGENNYGYTF	TGTGCCAGCTCCCCTGCAGGGGAAAATAACTATGGCTACACCTTC
TRBV6-5	TRBD2	once	TRBJ2-1	CASSSVGGANEQFF	TGTGCCAGCAGTTCGGTCGGGGGGGCCAATGAGCAGTTCTTC
TRBV21-1	NA	NA	TRBJ2-7	CANPLEDSHEQYF	TGTGCCAACCCTCTGGAGGACTCTCACGAGCAGTACTTC
TRBV23-1	TRBD1	NA	TRBJ1-3	CASRQTGAGNTIYF	TGCGCCAGCAGACAAACAGGGGCGGGAAACACCATATATTTT
TRBV2	NA	NA	TRBJ1-2	CASSEASRHYGYTF	TGTGCCAGCAGTGAAGCTAGCAGACACTATGGCTACACCTTC
TRBV7-9	TRBD2	NA	TRBJ2-1	CASSQGLAGGSEQFF	TGTGCCAGCAGCCAAGGACTAGCGGGGGGCAGTGAGCAGTTCTTC
TRBV19	TRBD2	NA	TRBJ2-7	CASTKGLAGGAYEQYF	TGTGCCAGTACCAAGGGACTAGCGGGGGGTGCCTACGAGCAGTACTTC
TRBV9	TRBD1	NA	TRBJ1-3	CASSVAGQGAGGNTIYF	TGTGCCAGCAGCGTAGCGGGTCAGGGGGCGGGTGGAAACACCATATATTTT
TRBV9	NA	NA	TRBJ1-3	CASSVASGSGNTIYF	TGTGCCAGCAGCGTAGCGTCGGGCTCTGGAAACACCATATATTTT
TRBV24-1	NA	NA	TRBJ2-1	CATSDARGASSYNEQFF	TGTGCCACCAGTGATGCACGTGGGGCAAGCTCCTACAATGAGCAGTTCTTC
TRBV6-4	NA	NA	TRBJ1-1	CASSEAPNTEAFF	TGTGCCAGCAGTGAAGCCCCGAACACTGAAGCTTTCTTT
TRBV23-1	TRBD1	NA	TRBJ1-3	CASSQTWTGGAGNTIYF	TGCGCCAGCAGTCAGACTTGGACAGGGGGCGCTGGAAACACCATATATTTT
TRBV19	TRBD1	NA	TRBJ2-2	CASSIAQGRISGELFF	TGTGCCAGTAGTATAGCACAGGGGCGAATATCCGGGGAGCTGTTTTTT
TRBV19	NA	NA	TRBJ2-5	CASSMGRAETQYF	TGTGCCAGTAGTATGGGCAGGGCGGAGACCCAGTACTTC
TRBV3-1/TRBV3-2	NA	NA	TRBJ1-2	CASSPGLKNYGYTF	TGTGCCAGCAGTCCGGGACTGAAGAACTATGGCTACACCTTC
TRBV27	TRBD2	NA	TRBJ2-5	CASSSTQLAGVTQYF	TGTGCCAGCAGTTCCACACAACTAGCGGGGGTGACCCAGTACTTC
TRBV19	TRBD1	NA	TRBJ1-5	CASSNRGRDPQHF	TGTGCCAGTTCCAACAGGGGAAGGGATCCCCAGCATTTT
TRBV6-2/TRBV6-3	TRBD1	NA	TRBJ2-2	CASSQNRDRGNTGELFF	TGTGCCAGCAGTCAAAACCGTGACAGGGGGAACACCGGGGAGCTGTTTTTT
TRBV7-3	NA	NA	TRBJ2-2	CASSLQINTGELFF	TGTGCCAGCAGCTTACAGATAAACACCGGGGAGCTGTTTTTT
TRBV5-1	TRBD2	few	TRBJ2-5	CASSMTSGGQETQYF	TGCGCCAGCAGCATGACTAGCGGGGGACAAGAGACCCAGTACTTC
TRBV6-5	NA	once	TRBJ1-2	CASRSPGYGYTF	TGTGCCAGCAGGAGTCCGGGCTATGGCTACACCTTC
TRBV11-2	TRBD1	NA	TRBJ2-7	CASSLELLGQGALNF	TGTGCCAGCAGCTTAGAACTCCTCGGACAGGGGGCCTTGAACTTC
TRBV27	TRBD2	few	TRBJ2-1	CASNPGGAYNEQFF	TGTGCCAGCAACCCGGGAGGGGCTTACAATGAGCAGTTCTTC
TRBV7-3	NA	NA	TRBJ2-2	CASSFTVTGELFF	TGTGCCAGCAGCTTCACAGTCACCGGGGAGCTGTTTTTT
TRBV29-1	TRBD2	NA	TRBJ2-5	CSVEGLVFGGGVQETQYF	TGCAGCGTTGAAGGACTAGTTTTTGGCGGGGGGGTCCAAGAGACCCAGTACTTC
TRBV6-1	NA	NA	TRBJ2-7	CASSEGGNSYEQYF	TGTGCCAGCAGTGAAGGCGGGAACTCCTACGAGCAGTACTTC
TRBV5-5	NA	NA	TRBJ2-3	CASRRRPGSDTQYF	TGTGCCAGCAGAAGAAGACCAGGGTCAGATACGCAGTATTTT
TRBV6-5	TRBD1	NA	TRBJ2-1	CASSRTGITYNEQFF	TGTGCCAGCAGTCGGACAGGGATTACCTACAATGAGCAGTTCTTC
TRBV11-3	TRBD2	once	TRBJ2-2	CASSSRTSGGVATGELFF	TGTGCCAGCAGCTCCCGGACTAGCGGGGGGGTGGCCACCGGGGAGCTGTTTTTT
TRBV7-9	NA	few	TRBJ2-5	CASSSYQGRETQYF	TGTGCCAGCAGCTCGTACCAGGGTAGAGAGACCCAGTACTTC
TRBV10-3	TRBD1	NA	TRBJ1-1	CAISEDRVDTEAFF	TGTGCCATCAGTGAGGACAGGGTGGACACTGAAGCTTTCTTT
TRBV11-3	NA	NA	TRBJ2-2	CASSLVGGAGELFF	TGTGCCAGCAGCTTAGTTGGCGGGGCCGGGGAGCTGTTTTTT
TRBV29-1	TRBD2	NA	TRBJ2-2	CSVGLAGPTGELFF	TGCAGCGTTGGACTAGCGGGCCCCACCGGGGAGCTGTTTTTT
TRBV9	NA	NA	TRBJ2-7	CAGFGRDRSYEQYF	TGTGCCGGTTTTGGGAGGGACAGGTCCTACGAGCAGTACTTC
TRBV24-1	NA	NA	TRBJ2-5	CATSDSRDTPQETQYF	TGTGCCACCAGTGATTCCCGGGACACTCCCCAAGAGACCCAGTACTTC
TRBV19	TRBD1	NA	TRBJ1-4	CASSPQGAEKLFF	TGTGCCAGTAGTCCTCAGGGGGCTGAAAAACTGTTTTTT